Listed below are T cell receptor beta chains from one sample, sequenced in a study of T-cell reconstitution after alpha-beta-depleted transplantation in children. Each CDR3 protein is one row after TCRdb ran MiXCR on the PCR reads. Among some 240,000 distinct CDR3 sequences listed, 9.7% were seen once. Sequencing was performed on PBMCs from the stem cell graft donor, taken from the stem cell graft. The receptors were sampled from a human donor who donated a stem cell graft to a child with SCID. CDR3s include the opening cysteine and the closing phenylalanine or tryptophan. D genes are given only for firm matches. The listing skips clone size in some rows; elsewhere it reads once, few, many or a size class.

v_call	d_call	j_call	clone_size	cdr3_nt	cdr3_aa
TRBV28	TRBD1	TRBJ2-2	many	TGTGCCAGCAAAACAGGGGGACGGAACACCGGGGAGCTGTTTTTT	CASKTGGRNTGELFF
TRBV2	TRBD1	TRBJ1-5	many	TGTGCCAGCGGGGGGACAGGGGATCAGCCCCAGCATTTT	CASGGTGDQPQHF
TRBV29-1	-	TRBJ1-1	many	TGCAGCGTTGGGTCAGGTTCGGACACTGAAGCTTTCTTT	CSVGSGSDTEAFF
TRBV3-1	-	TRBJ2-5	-	TGTGCCACCACCCAAGATGCGGGGTTGAGCCAAGAGACCCAGTACTTC	CATTQDAGLSQETQYF
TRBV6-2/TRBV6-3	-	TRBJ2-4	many	TGTGCCAGCAGATCCTCAAGGGGATCCAAAAACATTCAGTACTTC	CASRSSRGSKNIQYF
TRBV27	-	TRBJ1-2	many	TGTGCCAGCAGGCCTATCTCGGGCAGTGCCTATGGCTACACCTTC	CASRPISGSAYGYTF
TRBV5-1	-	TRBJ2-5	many	TGCGCCAGCAGCATTACAGGGTCCGAGACCCAGTACTTC	CASSITGSETQYF
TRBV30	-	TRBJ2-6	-	TGTGCCTGGAGTGTATCGCAGCTTGGGGCCAACGTCCTGACTTTC	CAWSVSQLGANVLTF
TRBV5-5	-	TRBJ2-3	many	TGTGCCAGCAGCTTGGCGGCAGGAAACCCTAGCACAGATACGCAGTATTTT	CASSLAAGNPSTDTQYF
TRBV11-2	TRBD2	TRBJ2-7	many	TGTGCCAGCAGCTTACAGCTAAGAAGCGGGGGGCCCTCCTACGAGCAGTACTTC	CASSLQLRSGGPSYEQYF
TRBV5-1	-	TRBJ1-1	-	TGCGCCAGCAGCTTGTTACGGGGCTTGGCCACTGAAGCTTTCTTT	CASSLLRGLATEAFF
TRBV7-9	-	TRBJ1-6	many	TGTGCCAGCGGCCGGGACACCGATAATTCACCCCTCCACTTT	CASGRDTDNSPLHF
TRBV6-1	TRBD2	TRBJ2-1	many	TGTGCCAGCACCCCTAGCGGGGGGGCGGACGAGCAGTTCTTC	CASTPSGGADEQFF
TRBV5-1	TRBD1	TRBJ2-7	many	TGCGCCAGCAGCCGCGGACAGGGGGCGTACGAGCAGTACTTC	CASSRGQGAYEQYF
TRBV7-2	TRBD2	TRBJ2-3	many	TGTGCCAGCAGCCGTTCTCCGGGACTAGGGGATACGCAGTATTTT	CASSRSPGLGDTQYF
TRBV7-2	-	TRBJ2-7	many	TGTGCCAGCAGCTTAGGCGGGACATACTCCTACGAGCAGTACTTC	CASSLGGTYSYEQYF
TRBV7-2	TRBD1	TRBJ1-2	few	TGTGCCAGCAGCCTAGCCTACTTAGTTGGGGGGGGACAGGGGGGCTACACCTTC	CASSLAYLVGGGQGGYTF
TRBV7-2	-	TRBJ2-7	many	TGTGCCAGCAGCTTGACGCGGAACTACGAGCAGTACTTC	CASSLTRNYEQYF
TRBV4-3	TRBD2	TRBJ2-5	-	TGCGCCAGCAGCCACGGACTAGCCGAGGGTCCCCAAGAGACCCAGTACTTC	CASSHGLAEGPQETQYF
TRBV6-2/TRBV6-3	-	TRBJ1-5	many	TGTGCCAGCAGCAGGACAGACAATCAGCCCCAGCATTTT	CASSRTDNQPQHF
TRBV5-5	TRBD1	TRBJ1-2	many	TGTGCCAGCAGCTTGGAGGGGGACAGTCTCAACTATGGCTACACCTTC	CASSLEGDSLNYGYTF
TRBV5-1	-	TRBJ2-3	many	-	CASSLPRDRGFLERVDTQYF
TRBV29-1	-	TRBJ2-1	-	TGCAGCGTTGCCGGCCTGGCCTCCTACAATGAGCAGTTCTTC	CSVAGLASYNEQFF
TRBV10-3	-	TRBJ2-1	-	TGTGCCATCAGTGAGAGTTTACAGGGATTCTCCTACAATGAGCAGTTCTTC	CAISESLQGFSYNEQFF
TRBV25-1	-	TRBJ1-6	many	TGTGCCAGCAGTGAATTTGCGGGGTACAGTTCACCCCTCCACTTT	CASSEFAGYSSPLHF
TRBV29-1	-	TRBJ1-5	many	TGCAGCGCCCAACAGGGAAGCAATCAGCCCCAGCATTTT	CSAQQGSNQPQHF
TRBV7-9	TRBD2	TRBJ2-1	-	TGTGCCAGCAGTCATAGTGGGCCAGCGGGGAAGGATGAGCAGTTCTTC	CASSHSGPAGKDEQFF
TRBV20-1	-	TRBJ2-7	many	TGCAGTGCTAGCCCGGAGATCCCAACCTACGAGCAGTACTTC	CSASPEIPTYEQYF
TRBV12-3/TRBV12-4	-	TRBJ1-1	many	TGTGCCAGCAGTTTCCGTCAAGCGGGCACTGAAGCTTTCTTT	CASSFRQAGTEAFF
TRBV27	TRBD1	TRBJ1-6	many	TGTGCCAGCAGTCCCCGGGACAGGGGTAATTCACCCCTCCACTTT	CASSPRDRGNSPLHF
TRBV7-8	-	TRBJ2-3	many	TGTGCCAGCAGCCGGGACGGGAGCACAGATACGCAGTATTTT	CASSRDGSTDTQYF
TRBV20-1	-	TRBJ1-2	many	TGCAGCACATCCTGGGGGGGAGGTTCCCTCTATGGCTACACCTTC	CSTSWGGGSLYGYTF
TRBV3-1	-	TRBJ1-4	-	TGTACCGGCAACCAAGTCGTTGAAAAACTGTTTTTT	CTGNQVVEKLFF
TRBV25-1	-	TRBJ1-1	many	TGTGCCAGCACCGAAGGGACGGCAAACACTGAAGCTTTCTTT	CASTEGTANTEAFF
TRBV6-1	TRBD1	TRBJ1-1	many	TGTGCCAGCGGGACAGGCTCAGGGGGTATGAACACTGAAGCTTTCTTT	CASGTGSGGMNTEAFF
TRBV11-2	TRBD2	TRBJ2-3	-	TGTGCCAGCAGCCCCTTCTCGCTAGCGGGTGACACAGATACGCAGTATTTT	CASSPFSLAGDTDTQYF
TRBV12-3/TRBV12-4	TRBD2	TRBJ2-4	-	TGTGCCAGCAGTATATCTGGGGGGGGGAGGAACTTC	CASSISGGGRNF
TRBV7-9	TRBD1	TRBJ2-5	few	TGTGCCAGCAGCTTGGAGGCAGGGGGCAAAGGCCAAGAGACCCAGTACTTC	CASSLEAGGKGQETQYF
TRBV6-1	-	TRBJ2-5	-	TGTGCCAGCACCTCCGGGCAGCAAGAGACCCAGTACTTC	CASTSGQQETQYF
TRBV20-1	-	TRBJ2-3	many	TGCAGTGCTACCGTAGATACGCAGTATTTT	CSATVDTQYF
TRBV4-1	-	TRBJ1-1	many	TGCGCCACCAGTCAACCGGCCGAGAGGAACACTGAAGCTTTCTTT	CATSQPAERNTEAFF
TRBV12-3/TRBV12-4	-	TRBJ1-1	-	TGTGCCAGCAGTTTAGCTGGCCCATCCGCGGGCCTATTT	CASSLAGPSAGLF
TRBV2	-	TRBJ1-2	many	TGTGCCAGCAGTGTAGGGGAGGGTGGCTACACCTTC	CASSVGEGGYTF
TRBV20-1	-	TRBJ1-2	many	TGCAGTGCTAGACGAGACAGAGCCTTGGGCTACACCTTC	CSARRDRALGYTF
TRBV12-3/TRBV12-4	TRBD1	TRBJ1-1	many	TGTGCCAGCAGTTTTTCTGGGACAGGGCCTGAAGCTTTCTTT	CASSFSGTGPEAFF
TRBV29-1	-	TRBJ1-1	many	TGCAGCGTTGCTCGACAGACCAACACTGAAGCTTTCTTT	CSVARQTNTEAFF
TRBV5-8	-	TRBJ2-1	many	TGTGCCAGCAGCTTGTCGTTTTACAATGAGCAGTTCTTC	CASSLSFYNEQFF
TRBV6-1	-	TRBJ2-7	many	TGTGCCAGCAGTCTCCTGGGGGGAAATTCCGAGCAGTACTTC	CASSLLGGNSEQYF
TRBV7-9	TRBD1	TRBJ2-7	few	TGTGCCAGCAGCTTAGCGGACAGGGCCTCCTACGAGCAGTACTTC	CASSLADRASYEQYF
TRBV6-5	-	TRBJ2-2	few	TGTGCCAGCAGTTACTCAGGGGTCAGTACGAACACCGGGGAGCTGTTTTTT	CASSYSGVSTNTGELFF
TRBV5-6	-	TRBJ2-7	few	TGTGCCAGCAGCTTAGTAGACACTCGCTCCTACGAGCAGTACTTC	CASSLVDTRSYEQYF
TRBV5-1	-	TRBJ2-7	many	TGCGCCAGCAGCTTGGCAGGCAGCCCAATGTCCGCGTACGAGCAGTACTTC	CASSLAGSPMSAYEQYF
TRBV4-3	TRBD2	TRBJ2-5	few	TGCGCCAGCAGCCCAAGATGGACTAGCGGGGGTGAGACCCAGTACTTC	CASSPRWTSGGETQYF